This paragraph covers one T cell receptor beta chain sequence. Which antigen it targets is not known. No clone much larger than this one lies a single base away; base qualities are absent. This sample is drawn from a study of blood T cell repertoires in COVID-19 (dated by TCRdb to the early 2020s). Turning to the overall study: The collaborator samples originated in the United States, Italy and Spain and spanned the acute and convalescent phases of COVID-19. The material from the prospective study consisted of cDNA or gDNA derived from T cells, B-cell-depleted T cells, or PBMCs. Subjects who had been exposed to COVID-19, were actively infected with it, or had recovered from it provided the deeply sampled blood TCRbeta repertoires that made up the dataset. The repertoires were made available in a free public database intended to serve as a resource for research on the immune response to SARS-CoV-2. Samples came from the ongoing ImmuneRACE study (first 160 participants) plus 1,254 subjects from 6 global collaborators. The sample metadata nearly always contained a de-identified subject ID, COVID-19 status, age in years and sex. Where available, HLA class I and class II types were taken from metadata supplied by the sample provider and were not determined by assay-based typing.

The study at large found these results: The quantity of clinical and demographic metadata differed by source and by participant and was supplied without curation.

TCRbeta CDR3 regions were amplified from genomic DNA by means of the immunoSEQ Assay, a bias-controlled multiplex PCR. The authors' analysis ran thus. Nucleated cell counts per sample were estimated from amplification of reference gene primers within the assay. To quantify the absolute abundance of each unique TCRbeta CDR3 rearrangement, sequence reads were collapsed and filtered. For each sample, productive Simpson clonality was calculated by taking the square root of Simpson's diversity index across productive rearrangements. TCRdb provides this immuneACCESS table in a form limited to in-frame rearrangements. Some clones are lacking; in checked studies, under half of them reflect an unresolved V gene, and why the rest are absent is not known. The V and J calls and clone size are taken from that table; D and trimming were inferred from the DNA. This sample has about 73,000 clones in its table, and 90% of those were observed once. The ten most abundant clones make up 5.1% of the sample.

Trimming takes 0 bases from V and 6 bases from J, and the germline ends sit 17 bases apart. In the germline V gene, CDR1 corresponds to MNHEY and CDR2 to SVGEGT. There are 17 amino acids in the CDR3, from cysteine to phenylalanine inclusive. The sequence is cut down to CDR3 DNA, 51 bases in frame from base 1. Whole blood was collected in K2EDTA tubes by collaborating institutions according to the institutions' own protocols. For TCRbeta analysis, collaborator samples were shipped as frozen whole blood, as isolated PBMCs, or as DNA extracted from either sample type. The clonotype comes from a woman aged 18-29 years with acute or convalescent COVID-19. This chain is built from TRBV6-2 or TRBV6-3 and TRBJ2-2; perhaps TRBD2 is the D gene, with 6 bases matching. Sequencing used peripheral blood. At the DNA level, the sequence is TGTGCCAGCAGTTACTCAATAGGGACTCCCCTGGCCGGGGAGCTGTTTTTT. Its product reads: CASSYSIGTPLAGELFF.